Following are 10 T cell receptor beta chains from one sample sequenced in a study of post-analysis software for immune sequencing data. General study results and limits: There were five TRBV segments more frequent in patients than controls, and TRBV5-6, TRBV5-1 and TRBV20-1 were among them.

Their recognized antigens are unknown. Each TCR beta cDNA library carried unique molecular identifiers. Each CDR3 protein gets one entry after TCRdb re-called the PCR reads with MiXCR. The data contain 500,000 to 600,000 distinct CDR3 sequences, 44% of them singletons. The sample taken for sequencing was blood. The source of these receptors is a girl between 5 and 17 years old with multiple sclerosis.

The V gene is TRBV12-3 or TRBV12-4, the J gene TRBJ1-2, with D possibly matching TRBD1 (5 bases). Trimming cost V 6 bases and J 2 bases, with 19 bases left between them. The CDR3 loop spans 16 amino acids. In DNA form, the CDR3 reads TGTGCCAGCAGCCCGGAGGGGACGGGAAAGAACTATGGCTACACCTTC. It is translated as CASSPEGTGKNYGYTF.

This chain links TRBV9 with TRBJ2-5; TRBD1 is a possible D gene (6 bases). CDR1 is SGDLS, CDR2 YYNGEE, per germline. The V and J ends lost 4 bases and 5 bases respectively, with 21 bases between them. This CDR3 has 16 residues. The CDR3 DNA sequence: TGTGCCAGCAGCCCTCTCGGGGACACCGGGGAGGAGACCCAGTACTTC. Translated, it gives CASSPLGDTGEETQYF.

This sequence joins TRBV5-5 and TRBJ1-1, with TRBD1 matching 7 bases. The V segment lost 0 bases and the J segment 4 bases; nucleotides outside the gene matches: 9. The CDR3 contains 16 residues. Germline V gives CDR1 SGHKS, CDR2 YYEKEE (reference sequence). DNA for the CDR3: TGTGCCAGCAGCTTGGGGTCGACAGGGAGGGCCACTGAAGCTTTCTTT. Protein: CASSLGSTGRATEAFF.

The chain recombines TRBV28 with TRBJ2-1; possibly TRBD1 for D (5 bases). CDR3 length equals 15 residues. Germline CDR1 is MDHEN and CDR2 is SYDVKM. The V end lost 6 bases, the J end lost 3 bases, and 15 bases lay between the germline ends. For the CDR3, the DNA is TGTGCCAGCAGCACACAGGTTGAGTACTACAATGAGCAGTTCTTC. It is translated as CASSTQVEYYNEQFF.

Of note for this clonotype: An end of the junction differs from the germline gene, which may be a read error. The chain recombines TRBV5-5 with TRBJ2-3, with a tentative D call TRBD2 (6 bases). This CDR3 has 15 amino acids. Germline V gene data show CDR1 as SGHKS and CDR2 as YYEKEE (reference sequence). The CDR3 sequence is CASSQGGPSINEQYF. The CDR3 bases are TGTGCTAGCAGCCAAGGAGGGCCGAGCATCAATGAGCAGTATTTT.

This clonotype occurred a few times. V usage is TRBV12-3 or TRBV12-4 and J usage is TRBJ2-5; no clear D. The CDR3 totals 12 residues. Trimming left V 2 bases short and J 5 bases short, with 6 bases between. The CDR3 DNA reads TGTGCCAGCAGTTTATCTTTGGAGACCCAGTACTTC. It codes for CASSLSLETQYF.

As to this clonotype: The junction differs from germline at one of its ends, possibly a read error. The rearrangement uses TRBV12-3 or TRBV12-4 and TRBJ1-1; 12 positions agree with TRBD1. This CDR3 has 15 residues. CDR3 in DNA: TGTGCCAGCAGGTTGGGACAGGGGGCGAACTCTGAAGCTTTCTTT. Residues: CASRLGQGANSEAFF.

About this clonotype: The junction and the germline gene differ at one end; a read error may be behind it. The chain employs TRBV12-3 or TRBV12-4 and TRBJ1-1; D might be TRBD1 (6 bases). The CDR3 is 12 amino acids. The CDR3: CASCLNTGEAFF. In DNA form, the CDR3 reads TGTGCCAGCTGTTTGAATACAGGGGAAGCTTTCTTT.

This clonotype was seen a single time. The CDR3 reads CSPLTLFNEQFF. The CDR3, as DNA: TGCAGCCCCCTGACCCTTTTTAATGAGCAGTTCTTC. The chain combines TRBV20-1 with TRBJ2-1; no reliable D call. Germline values: CDR1 DFQATT, CDR2 SNEGSKA (reference sequence). The CDR3 is made up of 12 amino acids.

This clonotype was found a few times. The chain combines TRBV6-2 or TRBV6-3 with TRBJ2-3; the D call may be TRBD1 or TRBD2 (7 bases each). This CDR3 contains 14 residues. V dropped 5 bases and J dropped 4 bases, with 13 bases sitting between them. The germline CDR1 and CDR2 sequences are MNHEY and SVGEGT. In DNA form, the CDR3 reads TGTGCCAGCAGTCCCCCAGGGGGGGCAGATACGCAGTATTTT. Amino acid sequence: CASSPPGGADTQYF.